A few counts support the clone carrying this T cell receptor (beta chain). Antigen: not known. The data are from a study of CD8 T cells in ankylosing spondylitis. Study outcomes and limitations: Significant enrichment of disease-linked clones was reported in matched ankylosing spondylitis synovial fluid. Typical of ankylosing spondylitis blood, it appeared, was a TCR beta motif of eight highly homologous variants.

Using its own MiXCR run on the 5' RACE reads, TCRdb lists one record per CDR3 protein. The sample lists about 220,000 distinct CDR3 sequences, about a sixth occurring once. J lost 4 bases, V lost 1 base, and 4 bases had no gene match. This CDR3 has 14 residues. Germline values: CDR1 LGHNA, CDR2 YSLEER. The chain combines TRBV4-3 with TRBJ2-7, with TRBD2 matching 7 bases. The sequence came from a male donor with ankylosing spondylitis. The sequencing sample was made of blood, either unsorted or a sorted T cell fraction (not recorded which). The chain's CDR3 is CASSQASGAYEQYF. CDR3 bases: TGCGCCAGCAGCCAAGCTAGCGGAGCATACGAGCAGTACTTC.